This T cell receptor beta chain is from a study of shared clonotypes between healthy human individuals. Whole-study context: Plates per donor: three CD4 naive, three CD4 memory, two CD8 naive, one CD8 memory. The study, taken as a whole, reports: Investigators collected only blood, and repertoires in tissues likely differ. Naive subsets, compared against memory subsets, generally had larger estimated richness values.

Investigators divided CD4+ cells into CD45RA+ naive and CD45RA-negative memory subsets. Here immunoSEQ multiplex PCR was the method, and the copy in TCRdb shows in-frame clones only, minus some. This sample has under 850,000 clones; over 55% occur once, and the top ten carry more than 1.5%. Of note for this clone: Its antigen remains unidentified.

This TCR came from a woman in her thirties in good health. Sequencing used memory CD4+ T cells sorted from blood. Subset given: CD45RA-negative fraction.

The CDR3 protein is CASSQDTSAGGRGYTF. The CDR3 DNA sequence: TGCGCCAGCAGCCAAGATACATCGGCAGGGGGCCGTGGCTACACCTTC. The rearrangement joins TRBV4-1 to TRBJ1-2; 8 nucleotides match TRBD1. V trimming: 0 bases; J trimming: 7 bases; junction bases outside the gene matches: 10. The CDR3 loop spans 16 amino acids. The germline V gene encodes CDR1 MGHRA and CDR2 YSYEKL.